This entry concerns a single T cell receptor (beta chain). Antigen unknown. The PCR contained 60 Vbeta and 13 Jbeta primers. The method was immunoSEQ multiplex PCR; TCRdb's version includes in-frame clones alone and lacks a portion of them. The data show under 200,000 clones, with roughly 75% seen just once and around 8% held by the top ten. These data come from a study of cytomegalovirus exposure and HLA in healthy donors. Across the whole study: An early release of data contained about 85 million unique TCRs, which came from HLA-typed donors. Study-level results: A later analysis linked a missense DCLRE1C variant to TCR beta V- and J-gene trimming. Researchers catalogued approximately 170 TCR beta chains as cytomegalovirus-associated. For presence/absence analyses, sequencing depth was assumed to be roughly uniform across donors.

CDR3 length: 16 residues. Losses at the gene ends were 0 bases for V and 2 bases for J; bases not matched to a gene: 7. Germline CDR1 SGDLS, CDR2 YYNGEE. The source material was PBMCs. This rearrangement joins TRBV9 to TRBJ2-7; 8 bases are a match to TRBD2. The sequence was collected from a woman in her forties in good health and CMV-seropositive. CDR3 bases: TGTGCCAGCAGCGTAGACTTTAGCGGGACTACCTACGAGCAGTACTTC. Protein sequence: CASSVDFSGTTYEQYF. Full variable domain (missing parts from reference TRBV9 and TRBJ2-7): DSGVTQTPKHLITATGQRVTLRCSPRSGDLSVYWYQQSLDQGLQFLIQYYNGEERAKGNILERFSAQQFPDLHSELNLSSLELGDSALYFCASSVDFSGTTYEQYFGPGTRLTVT.